The 10 T cell receptor beta chains below come from one sample, sequenced in a study of regulatory T cells in long-lasting Graves disease. iRepertoire HTBI primers and Arm-PCR of CDR3 regions built TCR beta libraries. TCRdb recomputed calls from the multiplex PCR reads with MiXCR, one row per CDR3 protein. The sample consists of about 620,000 distinct CDR3 sequences, less than 20% of them appearing once. Time point specified: newly diagnosed GD, antithyroid drugs for less than 3 months. Generation of the TCR library employed RNA extracted from PBMCs. These data also formed part of another study, on T cells in Graves' hyperthyroidism and ophthalmopathy.

This material consisted of peripheral blood mononuclear cells (PBMCs), taken at new diagnosis, from a patient treated with antithyroid drugs. The receptors originated from a woman in her 30s with Graves disease.

The chain couples TRBV6-1 to TRBJ2-3; 7 bases are a match to TRBD1. V lost 2 bases to trimming and J lost 4 bases; unmatched junction nucleotides: 3. Germline values: CDR1 MNHNS, CDR2 SASEGT. This CDR3 is built from 14 residues. The CDR3 here is CASSETGAADTQYF. The DNA of the CDR3 is TGTGCCAGCAGTGAAACAGGGGCCGCAGATACGCAGTATTTT.

This chain uses TRBV18 with TRBJ2-1; TRBD2 matches at 11 bases. The germline CDR1 and CDR2 sequences are KGHSH and LQKENI. CDR3 size: 13 residues. V gave up 8 bases and J gave up 6 bases; unmatched junction bases: 3. This CDR3 is CASLAGGFNEQFF. DNA for the CDR3: TGTGCCAGCCTAGCGGGAGGATTCAATGAGCAGTTCTTC.

This clonotype was picked up many times. V is TRBV20-1 and J is TRBJ1-1, with a tentative D call TRBD1 (6 bases). The V end was cut by 6 bases, the J end by 0 bases, with 14 bases between. The CDR3 length is 14 residues. Per the germline V gene, CDR1 is DFQATT and CDR2 is SNEGSKA (reference sequence). The CDR3 is CSANRVGMNTEAFF. CDR3 DNA: TGCAGTGCCAACAGGGTGGGGATGAACACTGAAGCTTTCTTT.

V is TRBV7-9 and J is TRBJ2-4; D remains ambiguous. The V gene lost 4 bases and the J gene lost 8 bases, with 9 bases spanning the gap. The germline CDR1 and CDR2 sequences are SEHNR and FQNEAQ (reference sequence). CDR3 length equals 12 residues. The CDR3 loop is CASSSPRDIQYF. The CDR3 DNA is TGTGCCAGCAGCTCCCCCCGAGACATTCAGTACTTC.

There are a few counts of this clonotype. The rearrangement joins TRBV20-1 to TRBJ2-7, with 9 bases matching TRBD1. This CDR3 region has 13 residues. The ends lost 5 bases at V and 2 bases at J; junction bases unmatched: 4. CDR1 is DFQATT and CDR2 is SNEGSKA in the germline V gene (reference sequence). This chain's CDR3 is CSASGQGPYEQYF. CDR3 DNA sequence: TGCAGTGCTTCGGGACAGGGCCCCTACGAGCAGTACTTC.

V usage is TRBV20-1 and J usage is TRBJ2-3, with 13 bases fitting TRBD2. The CDR3 is 14 residues long. The germline V gene has CDR1 DFQATT and CDR2 SNEGSKA (reference sequence). J gave up 4 bases and V 4 bases, and 2 bases lay outside the gene matches. The CDR3 DNA sequence: TGCAGTGCTACGGGACTAGCGGGACCAGATACGCAGTATTTT. The encoded protein is CSATGLAGPDTQYF.

The V and J genes are TRBV7-2 and TRBJ1-6; D gene uncertain. Trimming removed 1 base at V and 0 bases at J, with 7 bases between. CDR3 size: 16 residues. The germline CDR1 and CDR2 sequences are SGHTA and FQGNSA. For the CDR3, the DNA is TGTGCCAGCAGCTTAGATACGAGCTCCTATAATTCACCCCTCCACTTT. Translation gives CASSLDTSSYNSPLHF.

There are many counts of this clonotype. The V gene is TRBV28, the J gene TRBJ1-1; unclear D gene. This CDR3 contains 13 residues. The V gene's germline CDR1 is MDHEN and CDR2 SYDVKM. Trimming left V 5 bases short and J 12 bases short, with 19 bases between. The CDR3 coding sequence is TGTGCCAGCAGTCATCAGATAAAACGCGGGACTTTCTTT. This sequence encodes CASSHQIKRGTFF.

This clonotype was observed at least ten times. The chain carries TRBV20-1 and TRBJ2-2; 12 bases fit TRBD2. Germline-derived CDR1 and CDR2 are DFQATT and SNEGSKA (reference sequence). V lost 3 bases and J lost 2; bases outside the gene matches: 10. The CDR3 consists of 18 residues. CDR3: CSASAGGGLAGNTGELFF. The CDR3 bases are TGCAGTGCTAGCGCGGGCGGAGGACTAGCGGGAAACACCGGGGAGCTGTTTTTT.

V and J are TRBV3-1 and TRBJ2-7; 8 bases map to TRBD2. Germline CDR1 LGHDT, CDR2 YNNKEL (reference sequence). This CDR3 contains 14 residues. Trimming removed 4 bases from V and 2 bases from J; junction bases left unmatched: 4. DNA for the CDR3: TGTGCCAGCAGCCCCGGGACTAGGACCTACGAGCAGTACTTC. Its protein product is CASSPGTRTYEQYF.